This T cell receptor (beta chain) was recovered during a study of response to subunit inactivated influenza vaccine. Study findings and constraints: The study's authors posited that every seasonal influenza vaccination enlists few new T cells.

V shed 4 bases and J 4 bases; nucleotides not matched to a gene: 7. The CDR3 contains 15 residues. Germline CDR1 is SGHNT and CDR2 is YYREEE (reference sequence). For this clonotype: What it binds is unknown.

One entry per CDR3 protein, called by TCRdb with MiXCR from the RT-PCR reads. The sample contains fewer than 700,000 distinct CDR3 sequences, around 13% of which appear only once. J is TRBJ1-4 and V is TRBV5-4; TRBD1 agrees at 7 bases. This receptor was obtained from a man in his forties or fifties who received an inactivated influenza vaccine. Specimen: PBMCs from blood, collected about 40 days after vaccination. This chain's CDR3 is CASSNRDSGNEKLFF. The CDR3 nucleotides are TGTGCCAGCAGCAACCGGGACAGCGGTAATGAAAAACTGTTTTTT. The full variable domain, rest sourced from reference TRBV5-4 and TRBJ1-4, is ETGVTQSPTHLIKTRGQQVTLRCSSQSGHNTVSWYQQALGQGPQFIFQYYREEENGRGNFPPRFSGLQFPNYSSELNVNALELDDSALYLCASSNRDSGNEKLFFGSGTQLSVL.